The 2 T cell receptor beta chains below all came from one sample that was sequenced in a study of response to subunit inactivated influenza vaccine. TCRdb called the RT-PCR reads again in MiXCR, with one record for every CDR3 protein. The table shows 500,000 to 550,000 distinct CDR3 sequences, with around a quarter occurring only once. The sample was also reused in another study, on T cells expressing NK-cell markers. Per that study: Template switching by 5'RACE with UMIs generated the TCR beta cDNA.

The sample in question was CD4+ T cells sorted from PBMCs, obtained 12 days after vaccination. The receptor source for this set is a man over 45 who received an inactivated influenza vaccine.

This clonotype was counted only a few times. The chain links TRBV29-1 to TRBJ2-7; 8 nucleotides match TRBD1. Germline V gives CDR1 SQVTM, CDR2 ANQGSEA. The CDR3 is 13 residues long. V gave up 8 bases and J gave up 4 bases; unmatched junction bases: 10. In nucleotides, the CDR3 is TGCAGCTACACGACAGGGGTTGGATACGAGCAGTACTTC. Residues: CSYTTGVGYEQYF.

CDR3 sequence (DNA): TGTGCCAGCAGGGCAGGGGGTTATGAGCAGTTCTTC. Its translation: CASRAGGYEQFF. This chain links TRBV6-2 or TRBV6-3 with TRBJ2-1, with 7 positions matching TRBD1. Looked up from germline, CDR1 is MNHEY and CDR2 is SVGEGT. The CDR3 spans 12 residues. The V gene end was trimmed by 6 bases and the J gene end by 8 bases; junction bases not matched to a gene: 4.